Sequencing of this TCR beta chain was carried out in a study of a mutant IDH1 vaccine in newly diagnosed glioma. On the study more broadly: Vaccines were first given 4-6 weeks after radiotherapy alone, or with temozolomide cycles.

Sequenced by immunoSEQ multiplex PCR; TCRdb stores in-frame clones only, minus some. The sample lists about 94,000 clones, over 85% seen once, with over 0.7% in the top ten. Concerning this clone: Its specificity is not known.

Time point indicated: week 47, end of study. With topical imiquimod, each dose of the vaccine consisted of 300 ug of mutant IDH1 20-mer peptide. V was trimmed by 0 bases and J by 9 bases, leaving 13 bases between them. Looked up from germline, CDR1 is MNHEY and CDR2 is SMNVEV (reference sequence). The CDR3 is 14 amino acids. This sequence was found in a woman aged 50 to 60 with glioma. The J gene is TRBJ2-3, the V gene TRBV27, with D perhaps TRBD1 (6 bases). The source was PBMCs, collected from a glioma patient whose treatment included an IDH1 peptide vaccine. For the CDR3, the DNA is TGTGCCAGCAGTTTATCCCGACAGGTCCAAACGCAGTATTTT. Translated: CASSLSRQVQTQYF.